This T cell receptor (beta chain) was found in a study of control samples from healthy donors and cancer patients. CDR1 and CDR2 from the germline V gene are SGHDT and YYEEEE. Unmatched junction bases numbered 5, after V lost 0 bases and J lost 4 bases. The CDR3 covers 16 residues. Generated by immunoSEQ multiplex PCR, the TCRdb table keeps only in-frame clones and is missing some. This sample has approximately 76,000 clones; 84% occur once, and the top ten carry roughly 10%. Sample: PBMCs. The chain has TRBV5-6 and TRBJ2-3; 10 bases align to TRBD2. The TCR sequence derives from a man between 60 and 75 years old with head and neck cancer. The CDR3 DNA is TGTGCCAGCAGCTTGGTAGCGGGAGGTGGGGCAGATACGCAGTATTTT. Encoded protein: CASSLVAGGGADTQYF.